The table lists the clone carrying this TCR beta chain with many counts. Antigen specificity is unknown. TCRdb reprocessed the 5' RACE reads via MiXCR and lists one record per CDR3 protein. There are 200,000 or so distinct CDR3 sequences in the sample; around 6.7% occur only once, and 0.85% to 1.2% lies in the top ten. The V and J ends lost 2 bases and 3 bases, in that order; junction bases with no gene match: 3. The CDR3 length is 15 residues. Germline lookup yields CDR1 SGHDN and CDR2 FVKESK. This specimen comes from a study of T cells after yellow fever vaccination. Study-wide points: Weaker overall was a secondary response that nonetheless peaked faster, on day 5 versus 15. The appearance of a small share of clonotypes in both CD4 and CD8 compartments was observed. In FACS-sorted repertoires, abundant clonotypes from the bulk population could appear as contaminants. Reappearance after the booster was seen for most primary-vaccination clones, at around 95% CD4 and about 90% CD8.

The chain carries TRBV14 and TRBJ2-2, with 7 bases that match TRBD1. This receptor was obtained from a man aged 30-40 years who received the YFV17D yellow fever vaccine. The source was CD4+ T cells sorted from PBMCs, collected on the day of the yellow fever booster vaccination. The CDR3 DNA sequence: TGTGCCAGCAGCCAACCACAGGGGTACACCGGGGAGCTGTTTTTT. Encoded protein: CASSQPQGYTGELFF. The full variable domain, rest sourced from reference TRBV14 and TRBJ2-2, is EAGVTQFPSHSVIEKGQTVTLRCDPISGHDNLYWYRRVMGKEIKFLLHFVKESKQDESGMPNNRFLAERTGGTYSTLKVQPAELEDSGVYFCASSQPQGYTGELFFGEGSRLTVL.